This T cell receptor (beta chain) was sequenced in a study of Tregs in tolerant kidney transplant recipients. Profiled with immunoSEQ multiplex PCR; TCRdb holds only in-frame clones, not every one. The sample totals about 30,000 clones. As for this clone: The CDR3 end lies 3 residues beyond the end of the read and is filled in from the germline J gene.

V lost 4 bases to trimming and J lost 3 bases, with 11 bases between them. This CDR3 has 13 amino acids. Germline V CDR1 and CDR2: SGHNT, YYREEE (reference sequence). The sequenced sample was CD8+ T cells from blood, obtained before the transplant. The receptor comes from a human donor who received a combined kidney and bone marrow transplant. The chain is built from TRBV5-4 and TRBJ2-7, with D perhaps TRBD2 (5 bases). The CDR3 DNA, read in part, is TGTGCCAGCAGCGAGACTAAGGGCTACGAG. Protein product: CASSETKGYE. The full CDR3 reads CASSETKGYEQYF.